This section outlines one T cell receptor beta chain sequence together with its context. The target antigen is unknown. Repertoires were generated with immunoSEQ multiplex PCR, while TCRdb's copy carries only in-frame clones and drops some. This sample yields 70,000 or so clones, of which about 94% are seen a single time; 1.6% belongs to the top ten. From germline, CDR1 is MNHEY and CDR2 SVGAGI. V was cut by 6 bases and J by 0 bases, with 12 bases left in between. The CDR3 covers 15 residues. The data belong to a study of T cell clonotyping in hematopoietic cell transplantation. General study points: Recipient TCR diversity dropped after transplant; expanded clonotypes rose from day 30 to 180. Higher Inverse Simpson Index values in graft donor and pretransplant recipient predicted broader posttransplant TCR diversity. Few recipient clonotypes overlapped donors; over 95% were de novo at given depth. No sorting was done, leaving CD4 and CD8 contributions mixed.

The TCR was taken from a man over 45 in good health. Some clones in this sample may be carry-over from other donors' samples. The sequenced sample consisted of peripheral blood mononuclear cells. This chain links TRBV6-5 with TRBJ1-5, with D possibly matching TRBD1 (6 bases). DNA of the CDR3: TGTGCCAGCAGCGGGGGGCAGCTTAGCAATCAGCCCCAGCATTTT. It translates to CASSGGQLSNQPQHF.